Described below is a single T cell receptor beta chain sequence and its context. Its antigen is still unknown. This sample is drawn from a study of cytomegalovirus exposure and HLA in healthy donors. General study points: Researchers left out some V segments, among them TRBV6-2 and TRBV6-3, as indistinguishable. In a later analysis, at a false discovery rate of 0.05, under 20,000 TCR beta sequences were associated with HLA alleles. Altogether, 150 to 200 TCR beta chains were recorded as cytomegalovirus-associated. In a later analysis, an Asian-associated ancestry cluster reportedly showed fewer N-insertions than the roughly 710-donor mean.

This CDR3 has 14 residues. Per the germline V gene, CDR1 is SGHTA and CDR2 is FQGNSA. The trim removed 5 bases at V and 10 bases at J, leaving 9 bases unmatched. PCR was performed using 60 Vbeta and 13 Jbeta primers. Here immunoSEQ multiplex PCR was the method, and the copy in TCRdb shows in-frame clones only, minus some. The profile covers 180,000 or so clones, with 75% appearing a single time and around 8% taken by the ten largest. This sequence originates from a woman aged 40 to 50 in good health and CMV-seropositive. Source material: PBMCs. V and J are TRBV7-2 and TRBJ2-4, with 9 nucleotides matching TRBD2. CDR3 DNA: TGTGCCAGCAGCCAAAACCTCCTAGCGGGAATTCAGTACTTC. This sequence encodes CASSQNLLAGIQYF.